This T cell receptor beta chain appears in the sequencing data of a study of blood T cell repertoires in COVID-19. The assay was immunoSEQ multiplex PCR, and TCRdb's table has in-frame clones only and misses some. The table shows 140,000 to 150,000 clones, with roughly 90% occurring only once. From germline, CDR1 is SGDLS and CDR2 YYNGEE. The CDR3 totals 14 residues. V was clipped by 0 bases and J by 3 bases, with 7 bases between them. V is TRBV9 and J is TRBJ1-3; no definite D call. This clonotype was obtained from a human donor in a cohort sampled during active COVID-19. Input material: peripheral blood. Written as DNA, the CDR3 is TGTGCCAGCAGCGTAGGCGGCCTTGGAAACACCATATATTTT. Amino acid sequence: CASSVGGLGNTIYF. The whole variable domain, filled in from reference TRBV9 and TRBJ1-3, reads DSGVTQTPKHLITATGQRVTLRCSPRSGDLSVYWYQQSLDQGLQFLIQYYNGEERAKGNILERFSAQQFPDLHSELNLSSLELGDSALYFCASSVGGLGNTIYFGEGSWLTVV.